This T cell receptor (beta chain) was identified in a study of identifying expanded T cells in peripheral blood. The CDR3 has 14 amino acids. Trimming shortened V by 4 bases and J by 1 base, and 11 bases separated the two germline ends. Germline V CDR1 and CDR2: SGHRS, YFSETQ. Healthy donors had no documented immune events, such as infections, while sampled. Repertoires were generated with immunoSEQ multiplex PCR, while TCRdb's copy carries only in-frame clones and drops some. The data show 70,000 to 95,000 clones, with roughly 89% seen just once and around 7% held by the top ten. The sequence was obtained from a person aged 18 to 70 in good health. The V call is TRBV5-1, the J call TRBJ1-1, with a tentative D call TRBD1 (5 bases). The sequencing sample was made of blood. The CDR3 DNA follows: TGCGCCAGCAGCCCGGGGCTAACGAACACTGAAGCTTTCTTT. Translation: CASSPGLTNTEAFF.